This passage covers 25 T cell receptor beta chains from one sample sequenced in a study of ipilimumab plus nivolumab after autologous stem cell transplantation (dated by TCRdb to about 2021). Library preparation employed the immunoSEQ multiplex PCR assay. TCRdb mirrors the immuneACCESS table, restricted to in-frame sequences. Some clones are absent from its copies; in checked studies, under half trace to an unresolved V gene, and the reason for the others is unknown. Recorded for this sample are approximately 80,000 clones; about 83% of them occurred a single time. The ten most abundant clones make up 2% to 2.5% of the sample. Sample: PBMCs, taken in a trial of ipilimumab plus nivolumab as post-transplant consolidation. Receptor source: a male donor with diffuse large B-cell lymphoma.

The chain employs TRBV6-5 and TRBJ1-5; D perhaps matches TRBD1 (6 bases). Trimming took off 2 bases at V and 2 bases at J, with 7 bases between the two ends. The CDR3 sequence is 14 residues long. Looked up from germline, CDR1 is MNHEY and CDR2 is SVGAGI. CDR3 coding DNA: TGTGCCAGCAGTTACGCAGGGGGCAATCAGCCCCAGCATTTT. Its translation is CASSYAGGNQPQHF.

This clone was observed once. The chain joins TRBV4-2 to TRBJ2-3; 13 nucleotides agree with TRBD2. The V gene end was trimmed by 1 base and the J gene end by 6 bases; junction bases not matched to a gene: 13. CDR3 length: 19 residues. Germline values: CDR1 LGHNA, CDR2 YNFKEQ. The DNA for the CDR3 is TGTGCCAGCAGCCAAGGCTCCACTAGCGGGGGGGCCGCGGGGGATACGCAGTATTTT. Amino acids: CASSQGSTSGGAAGDTQYF.

This clone showed up just once. In nucleotides, the CDR3 is TGTGCCAGCAGCCCTACCTCGACAGGGTATGGCTACACCTTC. This codes for CASSPTSTGYGYTF. V gene TRBV7-2 combines with J gene TRBJ1-2, with 7 bases fitting TRBD1. The CDR3 runs 14 residues. In germline, CDR1 is SGHTA, CDR2 FQGNSA. V dropped 5 bases and J dropped 5; count of bases not matched to a gene: 8. Full variable domain (missing parts from reference TRBV7-2 and TRBJ1-2): GAGVSQSPSNKVTEKGKDVELRCDPISGHTALYWYRQSLGQGLEFLIYFQGNSAPDKSGLPSDRFSAERTGGSVSTLTIQRTQQEDSAVYLCASSPTSTGYGYTFGSGTRLTVV.

The V gene is TRBV7-9, the J gene TRBJ2-1; tentatively, D is TRBD1 (6 bases). Trimming cost V 1 base and J 6 bases, with 19 bases left between them. Germline V gene sequence: CDR1 SEHNR, CDR2 FQNEAQ (reference sequence). The CDR3 loop spans 17 amino acids. The CDR3 coding sequence is TGTGCCAGCAGCTTAGGCGTTCGGGCAGGGGTAGTCAATGAGCAGTTCTTC. Protein product: CASSLGVRAGVVNEQFF.

The chain has TRBV6-1 and TRBJ2-2; D unclear. The length of the CDR3 is 15 residues. V gave up 8 bases and J gave up 0 bases, with 13 bases separating them. The germline V gene has CDR1 MNHNS and CDR2 SASEGT. The CDR3 DNA reads TGTGCCAGCCTCGAGATGCCCTCGAACACCGGGGAGCTGTTTTTT. Translating it yields CASLEMPSNTGELFF.

The rearrangement joins TRBV2 to TRBJ1-2, with 7 bases aligning to TRBD1. This CDR3 contains 13 residues. Germline assignment: CDR1 SNHLY and CDR2 FYNNEI. The trim removed 4 bases at V and 13 bases at J, leaving 12 bases unmatched. CDR3 loop: CASSGAGGVFCTF. The CDR3 coding sequence is TGTGCCAGCAGTGGGGCAGGGGGGGTTTTCTGCACCTTC.

The chain is built from TRBV4-1 and TRBJ2-6; no firm D call. Per the germline V gene, CDR1 is MGHRA and CDR2 is YSYEKL. The CDR3 is 16 residues long. V lost 2 bases and J 4 bases, leaving 12 bases between the germline ends. CDR3 bases: TGCGCCAGCAGCCAACCAAATTTTCTGGGGGCCAACGTCCTGACTTTC. This encodes CASSQPNFLGANVLTF.

This clone showed up just once. The chain uses TRBV6-1 and TRBJ1-5; D ambiguous. Germline V gives CDR1 MNHNS, CDR2 SASEGT. The ends were cut back, 6 bases at V and 3 bases at J, with 6 bases in the middle. This CDR3 has 12 residues. The CDR3 is CASSSLNQPQHF. The CDR3 region has the DNA TGTGCCAGCAGCTCCCTCAATCAGCCCCAGCATTTT.

The chain has TRBV30 and TRBJ1-3; D gene ambiguous. Trimming pared 0 bases from V and 8 bases from J, leaving 17 bases between. The germline gives CDR1 GTSNPN, CDR2 SVGIG (reference sequence). This CDR3 is built from 15 residues. CDR3 DNA sequence: TGTGCCTGGAGTGTACTTGACCTCGCGGGCTACACCATATATTTT. Residues: CAWSVLDLAGYTIYF.

The chain recombines TRBV11-2 with TRBJ2-7, with 7 bases that match TRBD1. CDR1 is SGHAT and CDR2 is FQNNGV in the germline V gene. The CDR3 consists of 15 residues. V gave up 1 base and J gave up 7 bases; unmatched junction bases: 10. The CDR3 nucleotides read TGTGCCAGCAGCTTAGGGCAGGGGGTATTAAGAGAGCAGTACTTC. This encodes CASSLGQGVLREQYF. Full variable domain (rest looked up from reference TRBV11-2 and TRBJ2-7): EAGVAQSPRYKIIEKRQSVAFWCNPISGHATLYWYQQILGQGPKLLIQFQNNGVVDDSQLPKDRFSAERLKGVDSTLKIQPAKLEDSAVYLCASSLGQGVLREQYFGPGTRLTVT.

The chain couples TRBV25-1 to TRBJ1-1, with TRBD1 matching over 7 bases. Germline CDR1 MGHDK, CDR2 SYGVNS. V shed 0 bases, J shed 5 bases, and the junction held 9 bases outside the gene matches. The CDR3 covers 16 residues. Here the CDR3 reads CASSEYIPGGGTEAFF. The CDR3 DNA is TGTGCCAGCAGTGAATATATTCCAGGGGGAGGTACTGAAGCTTTCTTT.

The sample holds one count of this clone. This rearrangement joins TRBV7-9 to TRBJ1-2; D gene unclear. Trimming removed 0 bases from V and 0 bases from J, with 8 bases in between. The germline V gene has CDR1 SEHNR and CDR2 FQNEAQ (reference sequence). The CDR3 is made up of 15 amino acids. CDR3 coding DNA: TGTGCCAGCAGCTTAGCGGGCGGGGCTAACTATGGCTACACCTTC. It yields the protein CASSLAGGANYGYTF.

The rearrangement links TRBV7-9 to TRBJ1-1; D is ambiguous. The germline V gene has CDR1 SEHNR and CDR2 FQNEAQ (reference sequence). The CDR3 is 15 amino acids. Trimming pared 5 bases from V and 1 base from J, leaving 14 bases between. CDR3 sequence (DNA): TGTGCCAGCAGCCCGGCCGGTAGGAAGAACACTGAAGCTTTCTTT. Translation gives CASSPAGRKNTEAFF.

The CDR3: CASSLGLQETQYF. In DNA, the CDR3 is TGTGCCAGCTCACTTGGCCTCCAAGAGACCCAGTACTTC. The chain links TRBV18 to TRBJ2-5; D is unresolved. Germline CDR1 and CDR2: KGHSH and LQKENI. The CDR3 is 13 residues long. Trimming took off 4 bases at V and 1 base at J, with 7 bases between the two ends.

This sequence joins TRBV13 and TRBJ2-7, with TRBD2 matching over 13 bases. Germline V gene data show CDR1 as PRHDT and CDR2 as FYEKMQ (reference sequence). CDR3 length: 17 residues. The V segment lost 4 bases and the J segment 1 base; nucleotides outside the gene matches: 7. Written as DNA, the CDR3 is TGTGCCAGCAGCTCCCTTCGACTAGCGGGGGGATCCTACGAGCAGTACTTC. Translation: CASSSLRLAGGSYEQYF.

This chain uses TRBV9 with TRBJ1-1; possible D gene TRBD1, 6 bases. CDR3 size: 15 residues. CDR1 and CDR2 from the germline V gene are SGDLS and YYNGEE. V was shortened by 0 bases and J by 5 bases, with 14 bases between the two germline ends. CDR3 in amino acids: CASSVVPGAVTEAFF. In DNA, the CDR3 is TGTGCCAGCAGCGTAGTGCCGGGGGCGGTGACTGAAGCTTTCTTT.

This sequence joins TRBV7-2 and TRBJ1-2; TRBD1 matches 7 bases. Germline CDR1 is SGHTA and CDR2 is FQGNSA. The CDR3 consists of 16 residues. V was pared by 1 base and J by 8 bases, with 13 bases of the junction left unmatched. The DNA of the CDR3 is TGTGCCAGCAGCTTAGACGGGGTCAGGGGGACTCACGGCTACACCTTC. Amino acids: CASSLDGVRGTHGYTF.

The CDR3 DNA sequence: TGCGCCAGCAGCTTCACTACTAGCGGGGGAGAGACCCAGTACTTC. Protein sequence: CASSFTTSGGETQYF. The chain employs TRBV5-1 and TRBJ2-5; 11 bases fit TRBD2. Germline assignment: CDR1 SGHRS and CDR2 YFSETQ. Trimming took 2 bases from V and 4 from J; bases not matched to a gene: 4. This CDR3 has 15 amino acids.

The chain carries TRBV27 and TRBJ1-1; TRBD1 aligns across 8 bases. The germline V gene encodes CDR1 MNHEY and CDR2 SMNVEV (reference sequence). The ends lost 4 bases at V and 0 bases at J; junction bases unmatched: 4. The CDR3 spans 15 residues. The CDR3 bases are TGTGCCAGCAGTTCAGGGGGCTTCATGAACACTGAAGCTTTCTTT. It specifies CASSSGGFMNTEAFF.

This clone showed up just once. The chain joins TRBV6-1 to TRBJ2-1; D gene unclear. Germline assignment: CDR1 MNHNS and CDR2 SASEGT. V was pared by 6 bases and J by 2 bases, with 8 bases between. The CDR3 covers 13 residues. Here the CDR3 reads CASSAGTYNEQFF. DNA for the CDR3: TGTGCCAGCAGCGCTGGGACCTACAATGAGCAGTTCTTC.

Only a few counts were recorded for this clone. The chain links TRBV6-5 to TRBJ1-6, with D hard to call. Trimming removed 6 bases at V and 6 bases at J, with 15 bases between. This CDR3 is built from 15 residues. Germline values: CDR1 MNHEY, CDR2 SVGAGI. CDR3 sequence (DNA): TGTGCCAGCAGACTAAGGACGGAGGCTAATTCACCCCTCCACTTT. This encodes CASRLRTEANSPLHF.

The chain recombines TRBV6-5 with TRBJ1-1; TRBD1 agrees at 7 bases. With 6 bases clipped from V and 5 bases from J, the junction kept 9 bases outside the gene matches. In germline, CDR1 is MNHEY, CDR2 SVGAGI. This CDR3 is 14 amino acids long. The CDR3 loop is CASRSQGEETEAFF. CDR3 nucleotides: TGTGCCAGCAGGTCCCAGGGGGAAGAAACTGAAGCTTTCTTT.

The rearrangement uses TRBV5-6 and TRBJ2-2; D gene ambiguous. Germline V CDR1 and CDR2: SGHDT, YYEEEE. V dropped 2 bases and J dropped 6 bases, with 8 bases sitting between them. The length of the CDR3 is 13 residues. The CDR3: CASSFGDSGELFF. The CDR3 coding sequence is TGTGCCAGCAGCTTTGGGGATTCCGGGGAGCTGTTTTTT.

The chain carries TRBV7-9 and TRBJ1-1; D is possibly TRBD1 (6 bases). The length of the CDR3 is 14 residues. V was shortened by 7 bases and J by 5 bases, with 17 bases between the two germline ends. Per the germline V gene, CDR1 is SEHNR and CDR2 is FQNEAQ (reference sequence). The CDR3 is CASNPSSGVTEAFF. The DNA for the CDR3 is TGTGCCAGCAACCCGAGTTCAGGGGTAACTGAAGCTTTCTTT. The full variable domain, its missing parts supplied by reference TRBV7-9 and TRBJ1-1, is DTGVSQNPRHKITKRGQNVTFRCDPISEHNRLYWYRQTLGQGPEFLTYFQNEAQLEKSRLLSDRFSAERPKGSFSTLEIQRTEQGDSAMYLCASNPSSGVTEAFFGQGTRLTVV.

This sequence joins TRBV7-9 and TRBJ2-5; 11 nucleotides match TRBD1. The germline V gene has CDR1 SEHNR and CDR2 FQNEAQ (reference sequence). The CDR3 contains 15 residues. V was clipped by 5 bases and J by 5 bases; unmatched bases: 7. The CDR3 nucleotides read TGTGCCAGCAGCCCCGGACAGGGGGCTTCGGAGACCCAGTACTTC. This encodes CASSPGQGASETQYF.